The T cell receptor beta chain described here comes from a study of shared clonotypes between healthy human individuals. Overall study: The people who gave samples were a couple of women and a few men aged 18 to 49. Per donor, CD8 memory used one plate, CD8 naive used two, CD4 memory used three and CD4 naive used three. Study findings and constraints: Rarefaction gave evidence that sorted-subset sequencing remained incomplete despite large depth. Compared with clonotypes that all four donors shared, non-shared clonotypes had lower generation probabilities.

Here immunoSEQ multiplex PCR was the method, and the copy in TCRdb shows in-frame clones only, minus some. This sample has more than 1.2 million clones, with 97% to 99% found just once. In the case of this clone: Its antigen remains unidentified.

This CDR3 spans 14 amino acids. Germline values: CDR1 SGHRS, CDR2 YFSETQ. V was pared by 3 bases and J by 6 bases, with 4 bases of the junction left unmatched. The TCR sequence derives from a man aged 25-40 years in good health. V is TRBV5-1 and J is TRBJ2-1; 9 positions agree with TRBD1. Sequencing was done on a sample of naive CD4+ T cells sorted from blood. The subset is: CD45RA+ positively selected. CDR3 in amino acids: CASSSRDRANEQFF. CDR3 coding DNA: TGCGCCAGCAGCTCTCGGGACAGGGCCAATGAGCAGTTCTTC.